Below, 29 T cell receptor beta chains from the same sample are listed, as sequenced in a study of T-cell reconstitution after alpha-beta-depleted transplantation in children. It was with unique molecular identifiers that the TCRbeta library was prepared. TCRdb itself ran the PCR reads through MiXCR, one entry per CDR3 protein. Of 480,000 or so distinct CDR3 sequences listed, roughly a tenth are singletons. Sequencing used PBMCs, obtained before TCRalphabeta/CD19-depleted stem cell transplant. All receptors derive from a child younger than 10 with inherited bone marrow failure, due to receive a stem cell transplant.

The table lists this clonotype with a few counts. CDR3 nucleotides: TGTGCCAGTAGTACATTCCCCGGTACGCAGTATTTT. Translating gives CASSTFPGTQYF. J is TRBJ2-3 and V is TRBV12-3 or TRBV12-4; no firm D call. The germline V and J ends were trimmed by 9 bases and 8 bases, with 15 bases remaining between them. CDR3 size: 12 residues.

The chain has TRBV9 and TRBJ2-1; TRBD1 matches 7 bases. With V trimmed by 6 bases and J by 8 bases, 20 bases remained unmatched. The CDR3 is 17 residues long. Germline V gene data show CDR1 as SGDLS and CDR2 as YYNGEE. The CDR3 DNA is TGTGCCAGCACCGACTTACGTAGAGGGACAGAGGTGGATGAGCAGTTCTTC. The encoded protein is CASTDLRRGTEVDEQFF.

This clonotype has just a few counts. V usage is TRBV18 and J usage is TRBJ2-7; 15 nucleotides align to TRBD2. This CDR3 is 20 amino acids long. V trimming: 2 bases; J trimming: 0 bases; junction bases outside the gene matches: 11. Germline loops: CDR1 KGHSH, CDR2 LQKENI. CDR3 amino acids: CASSPTPGTSGRRSSYEQYF. In DNA, the CDR3 is TGTGCCAGCTCACCAACTCCCGGGACTAGCGGGAGGCGGAGCTCCTACGAGCAGTACTTC.

This clonotype was observed a handful of times. V and J are TRBV4-2 and TRBJ2-7; 9 bases agree with TRBD2. The CDR3 extends over 15 amino acids. The germline V gene has CDR1 LGHNA and CDR2 YNFKEQ. The junction had 8 bases not matched to a gene; V was cut back by 4 bases and J by 4 bases. CDR3 DNA: TGTGCCAGCAGCCCCGACGGGACTAGCAGATACGAGCAGTACTTC. Translating gives CASSPDGTSRYEQYF.

In its sample, this clonotype was seen once. At one of its ends the junction is not consistent with the germline gene, which may arise from a read error. V gene TRBV12-3 or TRBV12-4 combines with J gene TRBJ2-7; 7 positions match TRBD1. The CDR3 loop spans 16 amino acids. In DNA, the CDR3 is TGTGCCAGCAGTACCGGGTCCCGGGACAGCACCTACCAGCAGTACTTC. Residues: CASSTGSRDSTYQQYF.

There are many counts of this clonotype. The J gene is TRBJ1-2, the V gene TRBV5-1; 8 bases are shared with TRBD1. The CDR3 has 15 residues. Germline CDR1 SGHRS, CDR2 YFSETQ. J lost 4 bases, V lost 0 bases, and 5 bases had no gene match. DNA of the CDR3: TGCGCCAGCAGCTTGGACCCAGGGGGCGGCTATGGCTACACCTTC. Translation: CASSLDPGGGYGYTF.

This clonotype turned up a few times. The rearrangement uses TRBV30 and TRBJ2-1; TRBD2 matches at 9 bases. CDR3 length equals 16 residues. The ends lost 3 bases at V and 0 bases at J; junction bases unmatched: 6. Germline V gene sequence: CDR1 GTSNPN, CDR2 SVGIG (reference sequence). This chain's CDR3 is CAWRPDSGGSYNEQFF. CDR3 nucleotides: TGTGCCTGGAGGCCTGATAGCGGGGGCTCCTACAATGAGCAGTTCTTC. Full variable domain (outside the CDR3, taken from reference TRBV30 and TRBJ2-1): SQTIHQWPATLVQPVGSPLSLECTVEGTSNPNLYWYRQAAGRGLQLLFYSVGIGQISSEVPQNLSASRPQDRQFILSSKKLLLSDSGFYLCAWRPDSGGSYNEQFFGPGTRLTVL.

In its sample, this clonotype was seen many times. The chain recombines TRBV4-3 with TRBJ2-3; the match to TRBD1 covers 8 bases. With 0 bases clipped from V and 2 bases from J, the junction kept 4 bases outside the gene matches. The CDR3 loop spans 16 amino acids. Germline CDR1 LGHNA, CDR2 YSLEER. Written as DNA, the CDR3 is TGCGCCAGCAGCCAAGATAGGGACAGGTCCACAGATACGCAGTATTTT. Its protein is CASSQDRDRSTDTQYF.

Worth noting for this clonotype: A much larger clonotype is one base distant, so this may be a read error. The CDR3 end shows no conserved phenylalanine or tryptophan, and so a read error is likely. The CDR3 here is CASSESQLAGEGYTGELFV. The DNA of the CDR3 is TGCGCCAGCAGTGAGTCGCAGCTAGCGGGAGAGGGGTACACCGGGGAGCTGTTTGTT. The gene calls are TRBV10-1 and TRBJ2-2; TRBD2 aligns across 10 bases. With 0 bases clipped from V and 3 bases from J, the junction kept 10 bases outside the gene matches. This CDR3 spans 19 amino acids. Germline V CDR1 and CDR2: WNHNN, SYGVQD (reference sequence).

To note about this clonotype: The junction shows a germline mismatch at one end, possibly a read error. This CDR3 reads CTSSYDIRLAGGPTDTQYF. The CDR3 nucleotides are TGTACCAGCAGTTACGATATTCGGCTAGCGGGAGGACCAACAGATACGCAGTATTTT. The chain couples TRBV6-2 or TRBV6-3 to TRBJ2-3; 11 bases align to TRBD2. Germline CDR1 and CDR2: MNHEY and SVGEGT. There are 19 residues in the CDR3.

There are many counts of this clonotype. J is TRBJ2-7 and V is TRBV7-2, with 7 bases lining up with TRBD1. The CDR3 runs 15 residues. The V and J ends lost 0 bases and 4 bases, in that order; junction bases with no gene match: 6. Germline V CDR1 and CDR2: SGHTA, FQGNSA. The CDR3 nucleotides read TGTGCCAGCAGCTTAGCCGGGACAGAAAATTACGAGCAGTACTTC. Protein sequence: CASSLAGTENYEQYF.

The CDR3 DNA is TGTGCCAGCAGCTTAGTCCCTACAAGCAATGAGCAGTTCTTC. Amino acids: CASSLVPTSNEQFF. The V gene is TRBV11-2, the J gene TRBJ2-1, with unresolved D. V gave up 1 base and J gave up 6 bases, with 10 bases separating them. The CDR3 consists of 14 residues. Germline V gives CDR1 SGHAT, CDR2 FQNNGV.

This clonotype was seen repeatedly, ten times or more. J is TRBJ2-4 and V is TRBV30, with D possibly TRBD1 on 6 matching bases. V was clipped by 2 bases and J by 2 bases, with 10 bases between them. Germline-derived CDR1 and CDR2 are GTSNPN and SVGIG (reference sequence). The CDR3 is made up of 14 amino acids. CDR3: CAWSPQGSKNIQYF. CDR3 coding DNA: TGTGCCTGGAGTCCCCAGGGGTCCAAAAACATTCAGTACTTC.

This clonotype has just a few counts. Germline is not matched at one junction end, which may reflect a read error. This chain links TRBV5-1 with TRBJ2-2, with 7 bases that match TRBD2. The CDR3 contains 18 residues. Germline values: CDR1 SGHRS, CDR2 YFSETQ. CDR3 region: CASTLRRATSKNTGELFF. The CDR3 DNA sequence: TGCGCCAGCACCTTGAGAAGGGCGACTAGCAAGAACACCGGGGAGCTGTTTTTT.

This clonotype was seen at least ten times. The gene calls are TRBV20-1 and TRBJ2-2, with D unclear. Germline CDR1 reads DFQATT; CDR2 reads SNEGSKA (reference sequence). The CDR3 is made up of 12 amino acids. Deletions cut 3 bases from V and 5 bases from J, with 7 bases between. CDR3 in DNA: TGCAGTGCTAGTCGAGAAACCGGGGAGCTGTTTTTT. Amino acid sequence: CSASRETGELFF.

In its sample, this clonotype was seen a few times. The CDR3 DNA follows: TGCAGTGCTACCGGGACCGTAGGAATCTACGAGCAGTACTTC. Amino acid sequence: CSATGTVGIYEQYF. This chain connects TRBV20-1 to TRBJ2-7; D possibly matches TRBD1 or TRBD2 (5 bases each). V gave up 4 bases and J gave up 3 bases, with 16 bases separating them. The germline gives CDR1 DFQATT, CDR2 SNEGSKA (reference sequence). The CDR3 spans 14 residues.

This clonotype has a count of ten or more. The rearrangement uses TRBV7-2 and TRBJ2-5; D is unclear. V lost 7 bases, J lost 3 bases, and 15 bases lay in between. CDR1 and CDR2 from the germline V gene are SGHTA and FQGNSA. The CDR3 covers 14 residues. DNA for the CDR3: TGTGCCAGCACCGAACGGTCAGGCAAAGAGACCCAGTACTTC. Its protein product is CASTERSGKETQYF.

This clonotype appeared once. Being one base from a much bigger clone, this may be a read error. The chain combines TRBV7-9 with TRBJ2-1, with D perhaps assigned TRBD1 or TRBD2 (5 bases each). The CDR3 loop spans 13 amino acids. The ends were cut back, 9 bases at V and 5 bases at J, with 14 bases in the middle. In germline, CDR1 is SEHNR, CDR2 FQNEAQ (reference sequence). For the CDR3, the DNA is TGTGCCAGTTTCGTGCGAGGGGACAATGAGCAGTTCTTC. Translated: CASFVRGDNEQFF.

The chain combines TRBV11-1 with TRBJ2-5, with TRBD2 matching over 11 bases. The J segment lost 5 bases and the V segment lost 1 base, leaving 12 bases of the junction unmatched. The CDR3 consists of 18 residues. Germline values: CDR1 SGHAT, CDR2 FQDESV (reference sequence). CDR3: CASSLGSSSGRRWETQYF. CDR3 bases: TGTGCCAGCAGCTTAGGTTCGTCTAGCGGGAGGAGATGGGAGACCCAGTACTTC.

The sample holds many counts of this clonotype. This sequence joins TRBV11-3 and TRBJ1-5; D is unclear. Trimming took off 1 base at V and 3 bases at J, with 19 bases between the two ends. Germline CDR1 and CDR2: SGHNT and YENEEA. This CDR3 has 18 amino acids. As DNA, the CDR3 is TGTGCCAGCAGCTTAGGCGTCGTAGGCCTCAATTACAATCAGCCCCAGCATTTT. It encodes CASSLGVVGLNYNQPQHF. Full variable domain (outside the CDR3, taken from reference TRBV11-3 and TRBJ1-5): EAGVVQSPRYKIIEKKQPVAFWCNPISGHNTLYWYLQNLGQGPELLIRYENEEAVDDSQLPKDRFSAERLKGVDSTLKIQPAELGDSAVYLCASSLGVVGLNYNQPQHFGDGTRLSIL.

The chain couples TRBV27 to TRBJ2-5; D gene unclear. The CDR3 sequence is 13 residues long. V lost 3 bases and J lost 4, with 9 bases in between. The germline V gene has CDR1 MNHEY and CDR2 SMNVEV (reference sequence). The CDR3 protein is CASSFINRETQYF. CDR3 in DNA: TGTGCCAGCAGTTTTATTAACCGAGAGACCCAGTACTTC.

This clonotype appeared many times. The chain recombines TRBV27 with TRBJ2-1; perhaps TRBD1 as D (6 bases). The V and J ends lost 5 bases and 4 bases respectively, with 9 bases between them. Germline V lookup: CDR1 MNHEY, CDR2 SMNVEV (reference sequence). CDR3 size: 13 residues. CDR3 loop: CASSRDTYNEQFF. The CDR3, as DNA: TGTGCCAGCAGTCGGGACACGTACAATGAGCAGTTCTTC.

This clonotype was counted between two and nine times. This may stem from a read error, because a much larger clone lies one nucleotide away. J is TRBJ1-1 and V is TRBV5-1, with a tentative D call TRBD1 (6 bases). Germline V gives CDR1 SGHRS, CDR2 YFSETQ. V was pared by 3 bases and J by 0 bases, with 9 bases between. The CDR3 sequence is 14 residues long. Here the CDR3 DNA reads TGCGCCAGCAGCTGGAACAGGGTGAACACTGAAGCTTTCTTT. Amino acid sequence: CASSWNRVNTEAFF.

This clonotype was found many times. V gene TRBV20-1 combines with J gene TRBJ1-1; TRBD1 agrees at 7 bases. The V segment lost 2 bases and the J segment 1 base; nucleotides outside the gene matches: 7. Germline-derived CDR1 and CDR2 are DFQATT and SNEGSKA (reference sequence). The CDR3 extends over 15 amino acids. CDR3 bases: TGCAGTGCTAGACTACAGGGGAGAGGGAACACTGAAGCTTTCTTT. Amino acid sequence: CSARLQGRGNTEAFF.

This clonotype has ten or more counts. The chain employs TRBV6-5 and TRBJ2-3, with 7 nucleotides matching TRBD2. The CDR3 contains 15 residues. The germline V gene has CDR1 MNHEY and CDR2 SVGAGI. Trimming at V came to 5 bases and at J to 1 base, leaving 6 bases not matched to a gene. CDR3 bases: TGTGCCAGCAGTAATCTAGCGGAGGGCACAGATACGCAGTATTTT. This encodes CASSNLAEGTDTQYF.

The chain has TRBV11-1 and TRBJ2-1, with TRBD2 matching 8 bases. There are 15 residues in the CDR3. Germline V lookup: CDR1 SGHAT, CDR2 FQDESV (reference sequence). With V trimmed by 3 bases and J by 7 bases, 8 bases remained unmatched. The CDR3 reads CASSLVREELNEQFF. The CDR3 DNA reads TGTGCCAGCAGCTTGGTGCGGGAGGAGTTAAATGAGCAGTTCTTC.

This clonotype was seen repeatedly, ten times or more. This rearrangement joins TRBV6-5 to TRBJ1-1; D possibly corresponds to TRBD1 (6 bases). CDR3 length equals 15 residues. The germline V and J ends were trimmed by 0 bases and 1 base, with 9 bases remaining between them. Germline-derived CDR1 and CDR2 are MNHEY and SVGAGI. The CDR3: CASSYSTGANTEAFF. The CDR3 region has the DNA TGTGCCAGCAGTTACTCGACAGGAGCGAACACTGAAGCTTTCTTT.

Concerning this clonotype itself: Germline is not matched at one junction end, which may reflect a read error. V usage is TRBV7-9 and J usage is TRBJ2-5; 8 bases are a match to TRBD2. This CDR3 contains 13 residues. CDR1 SEHNR and CDR2 FQNEAQ come from the germline V gene (reference sequence). Written as DNA, the CDR3 is TGTGCCACCAGCTTAAGCGGGAGAGAGACCCAGTACTTC. Amino acids: CATSLSGRETQYF.

This clonotype was counted many times. The chain links TRBV28 to TRBJ2-7; 9 nucleotides match TRBD1. CDR3 length: 17 residues. Trimming removed 6 bases from V and 2 bases from J; junction bases left unmatched: 14. The V gene's germline CDR1 is MDHEN and CDR2 SYDVKM. CDR3 sequence (DNA): TGTGCCAGCAGCTCTGGGGCAGGGCGGGACAGGGCCTACGAGCAGTACTTC. It translates to CASSSGAGRDRAYEQYF.